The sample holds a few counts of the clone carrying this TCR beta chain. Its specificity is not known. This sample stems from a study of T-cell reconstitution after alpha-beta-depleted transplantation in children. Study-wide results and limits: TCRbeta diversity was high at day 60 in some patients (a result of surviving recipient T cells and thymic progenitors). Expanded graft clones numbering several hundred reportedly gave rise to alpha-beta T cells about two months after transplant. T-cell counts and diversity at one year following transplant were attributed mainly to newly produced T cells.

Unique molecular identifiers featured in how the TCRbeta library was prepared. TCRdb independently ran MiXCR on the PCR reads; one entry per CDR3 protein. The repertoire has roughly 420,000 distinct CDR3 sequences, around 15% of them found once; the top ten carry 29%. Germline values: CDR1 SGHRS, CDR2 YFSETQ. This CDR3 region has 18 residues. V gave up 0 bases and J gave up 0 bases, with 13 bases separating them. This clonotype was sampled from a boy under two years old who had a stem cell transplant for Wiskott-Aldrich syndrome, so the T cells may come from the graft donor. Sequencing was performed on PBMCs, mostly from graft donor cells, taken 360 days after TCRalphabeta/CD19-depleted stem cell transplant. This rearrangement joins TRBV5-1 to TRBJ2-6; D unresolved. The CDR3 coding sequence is TGCGCCAGCAGCTTGGGACAAACTTATTACTCTGGGGCCAACGTCCTGACTTTC. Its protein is CASSLGQTYYSGANVLTF.